The 24 T cell receptor beta chains reported below all come from one sample, sequenced in a study of cytomegalovirus exposure and HLA in healthy donors. The PCR ran on 60 Vbeta and 13 Jbeta primers. Some clones are missing from TCRdb's copy, which holds only in-frame ones; the method was immunoSEQ multiplex PCR. The data hold 190,000 or so clones, with less than 90% observed a single time. The sample consisted of PBMCs. Receptors were obtained from a man aged 50-59 years in good health and CMV-seronegative.

The chain combines TRBV25-1 with TRBJ2-7; 12 bases are shared with TRBD1. The V gene's germline CDR1 is MGHDK and CDR2 SYGVNS. There are 16 residues in the CDR3. J gave up 7 bases and V 3 bases, and 10 bases lay outside the gene matches. The CDR3 nucleotides read TGTGCCAGCAGTGAGCGTCCGGGACAGGGGGCGCAAGAGCAGTACTTC. This encodes CASSERPGQGAQEQYF.

The chain uses TRBV11-2 and TRBJ2-7; TRBD2 matches 13 bases. The CDR3 is 18 amino acids. Germline values: CDR1 SGHAT, CDR2 FQNNGV. Germline trimming cut 2 bases from V and 4 bases from J; bases unmatched to any gene: 11. CDR3 sequence: CASSLPLAGGRGSYEQYF. The CDR3 DNA reads as TGTGCCAGCAGCTTACCACTAGCGGGGGGGCGGGGTTCGTACGAGCAGTACTTC.

CDR3 loop: CATGQGLGNTIYF. CDR3 nucleotides: TGTGCTACGGGACAGGGCCTAGGAAACACCATATATTTT. V is TRBV7-8 and J is TRBJ1-3, with 9 bases that match TRBD1. CDR1 is SGHVS and CDR2 is FQNEAQ in the germline V gene. The CDR3 sequence is 13 residues long.

V is TRBV10-1 and J is TRBJ2-5; 10 bases agree with TRBD1. J was trimmed by 2 bases and V by 3 bases; bases with no gene match: 6. The CDR3 contains 16 residues. The V gene's germline CDR1 is WNHNN and CDR2 SYGVQD (reference sequence). The CDR3 region is CASSEMGQGLQETQYF. CDR3 DNA: TGCGCCAGCAGTGAAATGGGACAGGGGCTTCAAGAGACCCAGTACTTC.

This clone was counted a single time. This rearrangement joins TRBV28 to TRBJ2-1, with 8 bases identical to TRBD2. The CDR3 length is 15 residues. CDR1 is MDHEN and CDR2 is SYDVKM in the germline V gene. Trimming removed 3 bases from V and 8 bases from J; junction bases left unmatched: 9. CDR3 protein: CASSFYKREIDEQFF. In nucleotides, the CDR3 is TGTGCCAGCAGTTTCTATAAGCGGGAGATCGATGAGCAGTTCTTC.

The chain recombines TRBV5-1 with TRBJ1-1; 7 bases map to TRBD1. This CDR3 spans 16 amino acids. V lost 4 bases and J lost 3; bases outside the gene matches: 12. Germline CDR1 SGHRS, CDR2 YFSETQ. The CDR3 spells CASSIIRTGGHTEAFF. CDR3 coding DNA: TGCGCCAGCAGCATCATCCGGACAGGAGGGCACACTGAAGCTTTCTTT. Full variable domain (missing parts from reference TRBV5-1 and TRBJ1-1): KAGVTQTPRYLIKTRGQQVTLSCSPISGHRSVSWYQQTPGQGLQFLFEYFSETQRNKGNFPGRFSGRQFSNSRSEMNVSTLELGDSALYLCASSIIRTGGHTEAFFGQGTRLTVV.

The chain joins TRBV11-2 to TRBJ2-1; TRBD2 aligns across 10 bases. Germline trimming cut 6 bases from V and 5 bases from J; bases unmatched to any gene: 7. Germline CDR1 is SGHAT and CDR2 is FQNNGV. The length of the CDR3 is 15 residues. CDR3 in DNA: TGTGCCAGCAGTCCGGGACTAGCGATGAACAATGAGCAGTTCTTC. Translated, it gives CASSPGLAMNNEQFF.

The CDR3, as DNA: TGTGCCAGCGCCCTGGGGAAGGGACAAGGGTTGGGGGAGACCCAGTACTTC. Residues: CASALGKGQGLGETQYF. This chain uses TRBV7-9 with TRBJ2-5; tentative D call: TRBD1 (6 bases). Trimming stripped 8 bases from V and 5 bases from J, with 27 bases between. This CDR3 spans 17 amino acids. Germline V gives CDR1 SEHNR, CDR2 FQNEAQ (reference sequence).

The chain recombines TRBV7-2 with TRBJ2-3; TRBD2 agrees at 9 bases. This CDR3 has 15 amino acids. CDR1 and CDR2 from the germline V gene are SGHTA and FQGNSA. The trim removed 4 bases at V and 9 bases at J, leaving 11 bases unmatched. As DNA, the CDR3 is TGTGCCAGCAGCTCGGGACTAGCCCCCGGTTACACGCAGTATTTT. It specifies CASSSGLAPGYTQYF.

The V gene is TRBV7-2, the J gene TRBJ2-1; D not resolved. Trimming removed 1 base from V and 4 bases from J, with 14 bases in between. The germline gives CDR1 SGHTA, CDR2 FQGNSA. The CDR3 is 16 amino acids. The CDR3 loop reads CASSLVGTTDYNEQFF. The CDR3 nucleotides read TGTGCCAGCAGCTTAGTGGGTACTACCGATTACAATGAGCAGTTCTTC.

V usage is TRBV4-3 and J usage is TRBJ1-4; D is possibly TRBD1 (5 bases). Germline values: CDR1 LGHNA, CDR2 YSLEER. This CDR3 contains 15 residues. V dropped 1 base and J dropped 8 bases, with 14 bases sitting between them. CDR3 region: CASSQVGPGREKLFF. CDR3 DNA sequence: TGCGCCAGCAGCCAAGTGGGGCCTGGGAGGGAAAAACTGTTTTTT.

The V call is TRBV19, the J call TRBJ2-3, with TRBD2 as a possible D gene (6 bases). The CDR3 is 17 amino acids. Trimming took off 1 base at V and 3 bases at J, with 17 bases between the two ends. Germline-derived CDR1 and CDR2 are LNHDA and SQIVND (reference sequence). The CDR3 loop is CASSIGTGVRGTDTQYF. DNA of the CDR3: TGTGCCAGTAGTATAGGTACGGGAGTCAGAGGAACAGATACGCAGTATTTT.

The sample holds one count of this clone. V usage is TRBV7-2 and J usage is TRBJ1-1; TRBD1 matches at 9 bases. J was trimmed by 10 bases and V by 1 base; bases with no gene match: 1. Germline V gene lookup returns CDR1 SGHTA and CDR2 FQGNSA. This CDR3 is 12 amino acids long. The CDR3 protein is CASSLVGQGAFF. DNA of the CDR3: TGTGCCAGCAGCTTAGTGGGACAGGGAGCTTTCTTT.

The chain joins TRBV5-4 to TRBJ1-1; D call uncertain. Deletions cut 1 base from V and 4 bases from J, with 5 bases between. The CDR3 is 12 amino acids. CDR1 is SGHNT and CDR2 is YYREEE in the germline V gene (reference sequence). The CDR3 region is CASSLRGTEAFF. Here the CDR3 DNA reads TGTGCCAGCAGCTTGAGAGGCACTGAAGCTTTCTTT.

V and J are TRBV4-3 and TRBJ2-1, with D perhaps matching TRBD2 (6 bases). V was cut by 0 bases and J by 4 bases, with 16 bases left in between. There are 17 residues in the CDR3. Germline CDR1 and CDR2: LGHNA and YSLEER. Here the CDR3 reads CASSQDWEARAYNEQFF. The CDR3 region has the DNA TGCGCCAGCAGCCAAGATTGGGAGGCTAGAGCGTACAATGAGCAGTTCTTC.

The chain employs TRBV7-2 and TRBJ2-5; TRBD2 matches 7 bases. This CDR3 has 14 amino acids. Germline-derived CDR1 and CDR2 are SGHTA and FQGNSA. The trim removed 3 bases at V and 5 bases at J, leaving 6 bases unmatched. In nucleotides, the CDR3 is TGTGCCAGCAGCTTCGGCGGGAGAGGTGAGACCCAGTACTTC. It yields the protein CASSFGGRGETQYF.

The chain carries TRBV5-1 and TRBJ1-1; TRBD1 agrees at 8 bases. CDR1 and CDR2 (germline): SGHRS, YFSETQ. The J segment lost 4 bases and the V segment lost 3 bases, leaving 5 bases of the junction unmatched. The length of the CDR3 is 14 residues. The CDR3 DNA sequence: TGCGCCAGCAGCTCTCAGGGGGCCCCCACTGAAGCTTTCTTT. The encoded protein is CASSSQGAPTEAFF.

This chain links TRBV29-1 with TRBJ1-2, with D tentatively TRBD1 (5 bases). The V gene's germline CDR1 is SQVTM and CDR2 ANQGSEA. V was shortened by 7 bases and J by 4 bases, with 22 bases between the two germline ends. This CDR3 is 15 amino acids long. This CDR3 is CSAAGGSRRGYGYTF. The CDR3 DNA follows: TGCAGCGCAGCCGGAGGGAGTAGAAGGGGCTATGGCTACACCTTC.

V usage is TRBV18 and J usage is TRBJ2-7, with 10 bases identical to TRBD1. The CDR3 consists of 13 residues. The V gene end was trimmed by 3 bases and the J gene end by 13 bases; junction bases not matched to a gene: 9. Germline lookup yields CDR1 KGHSH and CDR2 LQKENI. The CDR3 here is CASSPGQGSATYF. CDR3 nucleotide sequence: TGTGCCAGCTCACCGGGACAGGGGTCCGCCACCTACTTC.

This clone is a singleton in its sample. This chain joins TRBV5-4 and TRBJ2-1; maybe TRBD2 (5 bases). Per the germline V gene, CDR1 is SGHNT and CDR2 is YYREEE (reference sequence). The CDR3 sequence is 14 residues long. V lost 5 bases and J lost 7, with 16 bases in between. The CDR3 reads CASSHRVAWNEQFF. The CDR3 DNA reads as TGTGCCAGCAGTCATAGGGTAGCGTGGAATGAGCAGTTCTTC.

The rearrangement links TRBV2 to TRBJ1-3; D may be TRBD1 (5 bases). V lost 2 bases and J 8 bases, leaving 13 bases between the germline ends. The CDR3 spans 14 residues. CDR1 and CDR2 from the germline V gene are SNHLY and FYNNEI. This chain's CDR3 is CASSEQGPMYTIYF. CDR3 in DNA: TGTGCCAGCAGTGAACAGGGTCCGATGTACACCATATATTTT.

This clone appeared once. J is TRBJ2-1 and V is TRBV2; 9 bases are a match to TRBD2. Germline CDR1 is SNHLY and CDR2 is FYNNEI. J gave up 6 bases and V 7 bases, and 10 bases lay outside the gene matches. This CDR3 contains 15 residues. CDR3 amino acids: CASKQLAGGGNEQFF. CDR3 coding DNA: TGTGCCAGCAAACAACTAGCGGGTGGTGGCAATGAGCAGTTCTTC.

CDR3 coding DNA: TGCGCCAGCAGCTTCACCGGGACACCGAACACTGAAGCTTTCTTT. This gives the protein CASSFTGTPNTEAFF. The chain joins TRBV5-1 to TRBJ1-1, with D possibly matching TRBD1 (6 bases). Germline V gene data show CDR1 as SGHRS and CDR2 as YFSETQ. This CDR3 is built from 15 residues. V was pared by 2 bases and J by 1 base, with 12 bases between.

This sequence joins TRBV7-9 and TRBJ2-7, with TRBD1 matching 8 bases. Per germline, CDR1 SEHNR and CDR2 FQNEAQ (reference sequence). After removal of 5 bases from V and 2 bases from J, the junction contained 5 bases not matched to a gene. There are 14 residues in the CDR3. CDR3 protein: CASSPDRVPYEQYF. The CDR3, as DNA: TGTGCCAGCAGCCCGGACAGGGTCCCCTACGAGCAGTACTTC.